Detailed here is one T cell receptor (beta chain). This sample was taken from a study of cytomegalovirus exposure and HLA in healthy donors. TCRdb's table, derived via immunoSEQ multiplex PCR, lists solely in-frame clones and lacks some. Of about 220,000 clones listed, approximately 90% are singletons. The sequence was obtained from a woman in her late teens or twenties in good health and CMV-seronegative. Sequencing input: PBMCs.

In DNA, the CDR3 is TGTGCCAGCAGTGCTGGAGCCCGGAACACTGAAGCTTTCTTT. Protein sequence: CASSAGARNTEAFF. This chain links TRBV25-1 with TRBJ1-1, with D uncertain. The CDR3 contains 14 residues. CDR1 is MGHDK, CDR2 SYGVNS, per germline. Trimming cost V 4 bases and J 1 base, with 10 bases left between them.